This TCR beta chain was captured in a study of T-cell memory formation after mild COVID-19. Overall study context: Among the donors, TCR clusters were largely specific to each donor.

CDR1 and CDR2 from the germline V gene are SGHTA and FQGTGA. V was pared by 1 base and J by 5 bases, with 8 bases between. This CDR3 spans 13 amino acids. TCRdb fed the 5' RACE reads into MiXCR, producing one record per CDR3 protein. The sample shows more than 400,000 distinct CDR3 sequences, 15% to 20% of them seen only once. The source is an adult woman who had mild COVID-19 (a few samples of this study predate the infection). Cell type and time point are not known. Material: PBMCs or a T cell subset sorted from them (not recorded which). This rearrangement joins TRBV7-3 to TRBJ1-2; D may be TRBD1 (5 bases). CDR3 amino acids: CASSLSPGYGYTF. In nucleotides, the CDR3 is TGTGCCAGCAGCTTAAGTCCAGGGTATGGCTACACCTTC.